What follows are 30 T cell receptor beta chains derived from one specimen sequenced in a study of blood T cell repertoires in COVID-19. TCRdb's table, derived via immunoSEQ multiplex PCR, lists solely in-frame clones and lacks some. The data hold some 100,000 clones, with about 90% observed a single time. What was sequenced was peripheral blood. The receptors originated from a man aged 25-40 years in a cohort sampled during active COVID-19.

The rearrangement joins TRBV27 to TRBJ1-2; 9 bases agree with TRBD1. There are 14 residues in the CDR3. Germline values: CDR1 MNHEY, CDR2 SMNVEV (reference sequence). The ends lost 3 bases at V and 5 bases at J; junction bases unmatched: 4. CDR3 sequence reads: CASSFLQGAYGYTF. The CDR3 DNA reads as TGTGCCAGCAGTTTCCTACAGGGGGCGTATGGCTACACCTTC.

The V and J genes are TRBV5-1 and TRBJ2-7; maybe TRBD2 (6 bases). CDR1 is SGHRS and CDR2 is YFSETQ in the germline V gene. V was pared by 4 bases and J by 3 bases, with 11 bases between. The CDR3 spans 13 residues. CDR3 sequence (DNA): TGCGCCAGCAGCGGAGGGAACGACTACGAGCAGTACTTC. Its translation: CASSGGNDYEQYF.

V and J are TRBV20-1 and TRBJ2-7; 9 bases are a match to TRBD2. CDR1 DFQATT and CDR2 SNEGSKA come from the germline V gene (reference sequence). The CDR3 is 15 amino acids. Trimming removed 3 bases from V and 0 bases from J; junction bases left unmatched: 6. The CDR3 DNA reads as TGCAGTGCTAGTCGCAGCGGGGGGACCTCCTACGAGCAGTACTTC. This codes for CSASRSGGTSYEQYF.

The rearrangement joins TRBV28 to TRBJ2-2; TRBD1 agrees at 8 bases. This CDR3 spans 20 amino acids. Germline CDR1 is MDHEN and CDR2 is SYDVKM. Trimming cost V 3 bases and J 4 bases; bases outside gene matches: 19. CDR3 DNA sequence: TGTGCCAGCAGTTTTAAACTCAGAAGAACAGGGGGAGAAGGCACCGGGGAGCTGTTTTTT. It yields the protein CASSFKLRRTGGEGTGELFF.

The chain employs TRBV7-8 and TRBJ1-4; D not certain. The CDR3 runs 16 residues. Germline loops: CDR1 SGHVS, CDR2 FQNEAQ. The V and J ends lost 1 base and 7 bases respectively, with 16 bases between them. Written as DNA, the CDR3 is TGTGCCAGCAGCTTAGGGCGCAATAGGGAGGGTGAAAAACTGTTTTTT. This encodes CASSLGRNREGEKLFF. The variable domain in full, completed from reference TRBV7-8 and TRBJ1-4, reads GAGVSQSPRYKVAKRGQDVALRCDPISGHVSLFWYQQALGQGPEFLTYFQNEAQLDKSGLPSDRFFAERPEGSVSTLKIQRTQQEDSAVYLCASSLGRNREGEKLFFGSGTQLSVL.

This chain links TRBV4-1 with TRBJ2-5, with D maybe TRBD1 (6 bases). The CDR3 totals 18 residues. Germline CDR1 MGHRA, CDR2 YSYEKL. V gave up 2 bases and J gave up 0 bases, with 19 bases separating them. CDR3 loop: CASSQRGWAGQHQETQYF. The DNA of the CDR3 is TGCGCCAGCAGCCAACGGGGATGGGCCGGACAGCACCAAGAGACCCAGTACTTC.

The chain employs TRBV4-3 and TRBJ2-3; D is uncertain. Trimming shortened V by 0 bases and J by 2 bases, and 6 bases separated the two germline ends. Germline assignment: CDR1 LGHNA and CDR2 YSLEER. The CDR3 spans 14 residues. CDR3 coding DNA: TGCGCCAGCAGCCAAGAGCAGTACACAGATACGCAGTATTTT. Protein product: CASSQEQYTDTQYF.

V is TRBV30 and J is TRBJ1-2, with no clear D. The CDR3 runs to 18 residues. V was shortened by 8 bases and J by 7 bases, with 35 bases between the two germline ends. Germline CDR1 reads GTSNPN; CDR2 reads SVGIG (reference sequence). The CDR3 sequence is CARKVVARTGSAGCGYTF. CDR3 nucleotides: TGTGCCCGGAAAGTGGTTGCTAGGACGGGGTCGGCTGGGTGTGGCTACACCTTC.

In its sample, this clone was seen once. The chain has TRBV24-1 and TRBJ2-1; D not certain. CDR1 and CDR2 from the germline V gene are KGHDR and SFDVKD. This CDR3 has 16 residues. Trimming removed 5 bases from V and 2 bases from J, with 15 bases in between. The CDR3 region is CATSGTVAPTYNEQFF. The CDR3 DNA reads TGTGCCACCAGTGGAACGGTTGCCCCGACCTACAATGAGCAGTTCTTC.

The J gene is TRBJ2-3, the V gene TRBV3-1 (or the pseudogene TRBV3-2), with 8 bases fitting TRBD2. J gave up 5 bases and V 0 bases, and 7 bases lay outside the gene matches. In germline, CDR1 is LGHDT, CDR2 YNNKEL (reference sequence). The CDR3 sequence is 16 residues long. The CDR3 sequence: CASSQEGRGGGDTQYF. CDR3 sequence (DNA): TGTGCCAGCAGCCAAGAAGGCCGGGGGGGCGGAGATACGCAGTATTTT.

The rearrangement joins TRBV27 to TRBJ2-7; TRBD2 agrees at 11 bases. This CDR3 region has 18 residues. Unmatched junction bases numbered 14, after V lost 1 base and J lost 6 bases. Germline V gene lookup returns CDR1 MNHEY and CDR2 SMNVEV (reference sequence). The CDR3 DNA reads as TGTGCCAGCAGTTTATTCCCAACTAAAATTAGCGGGGGGGGCGAGCAGTACTTC. The encoded protein is CASSLFPTKISGGGEQYF.

CDR3 in DNA: TGTGCCAGCAGTTACAGTGCAGGGGGGAAACAGCCCCAGCATTTT. Its protein product is CASSYSAGGKQPQHF. This rearrangement joins TRBV6-5 to TRBJ1-5; 7 bases are a match to TRBD1. Trimming at V came to 2 bases and at J to 7 bases, leaving 8 bases not matched to a gene. Germline V gene lookup returns CDR1 MNHEY and CDR2 SVGAGI. The CDR3 spans 15 residues.

V and J are TRBV19 and TRBJ1-1, with D unclear. This CDR3 comprises 12 residues. CDR1 is LNHDA and CDR2 is SQIVND in the germline V gene (reference sequence). The V end lost 7 bases, the J end lost 1 base, and 7 bases lay between the germline ends. The CDR3 bases are TGTGCCAGTATATCAGGGAACACTGAAGCTTTCTTT. Translation gives CASISGNTEAFF.

This sequence joins TRBV4-1 and TRBJ1-2, with unresolved D. Looked up from germline, CDR1 is MGHRA and CDR2 is YSYEKL. This CDR3 contains 13 residues. The V gene lost 5 bases and the J gene lost 7 bases, with 14 bases spanning the gap. CDR3 loop: CASSNPLGGGYTF. The CDR3 nucleotides are TGCGCCAGCAGCAACCCCTTGGGAGGTGGCTACACCTTC.

This clone showed up just a few times. This chain connects TRBV10-1 to TRBJ2-3; 8 bases fit TRBD2. The ends lost 3 bases at V and 5 bases at J; junction bases unmatched: 7. CDR3 size: 15 residues. In germline, CDR1 is WNHNN, CDR2 SYGVQD (reference sequence). CDR3 region: CASSERRGVEDTQYF. Here the CDR3 DNA reads TGCGCCAGCAGTGAAAGGCGGGGGGTTGAAGATACGCAGTATTTT.

V usage is TRBV15 and J usage is TRBJ1-6; weak D call: TRBD1 (6 bases). This CDR3 spans 18 amino acids. The germline gives CDR1 LNHNV, CDR2 YYDKDF (reference sequence). Trimming removed 3 bases at V and 2 bases at J, with 17 bases between. The CDR3 is CATSSGEQGEAYNSPLHF. Written as DNA, the CDR3 is TGTGCCACCAGCAGTGGAGAACAGGGAGAGGCCTATAATTCACCCCTCCACTTT.

The count of this clone is one. The rearrangement links TRBV6-6 to TRBJ2-1, with D possibly TRBD2 on 5 matching bases. The length of the CDR3 is 16 residues. V dropped 3 bases and J dropped 3 bases, with 15 bases sitting between them. The V gene's germline CDR1 is MNHNY and CDR2 SVGAGI (reference sequence). The CDR3 loop reads CASSYTVTDYYNEQFF. DNA for the CDR3: TGTGCCAGCAGTTATACGGTAACCGACTACTACAATGAGCAGTTCTTC.

The chain recombines TRBV6-2 or TRBV6-3 with TRBJ2-3, with D unclear. V dropped 3 bases and J dropped 2 bases, with 3 bases sitting between them. The CDR3 has 12 residues. Germline lookup yields CDR1 MNHEY and CDR2 SVGEGT. CDR3 sequence reads: CASSYITDTQYF. CDR3 sequence (DNA): TGTGCCAGCAGTTATATCACAGATACGCAGTATTTT.

The rearrangement uses TRBV10-1 and TRBJ1-1; weak D call: TRBD1 (5 bases). The germline V gene has CDR1 WNHNN and CDR2 SYGVQD (reference sequence). There are 13 residues in the CDR3. The V gene lost 4 bases and the J gene lost 4 bases, with 10 bases spanning the gap. CDR3 nucleotides: TGCGCCAGCAGTGGGCAGGGCATCACTGAAGCTTTCTTT. Residues: CASSGQGITEAFF.

V usage is TRBV28 and J usage is TRBJ1-1; no reliable D call. Per the germline V gene, CDR1 is MDHEN and CDR2 is SYDVKM. There are 12 residues in the CDR3. V was cut by 0 bases and J by 5 bases, with 4 bases left in between. DNA for the CDR3: TGTGCCAGCAGTTTATGGACTACTGAAGCTTTCTTT. It specifies CASSLWTTEAFF.

This clone was recorded only once. This chain connects TRBV6-4 to TRBJ1-6; 10 nucleotides match TRBD1. CDR3 length equals 15 residues. The ends lost 5 bases at V and 9 bases at J; junction bases unmatched: 7. Germline-derived CDR1 and CDR2 are MRHNA and SNTAGT. DNA of the CDR3: TGTGCCAGCAGTATTAACCGGGACAGGGGTTCACCCCTCCACTTT. This translates into CASSINRDRGSPLHF.

The chain uses TRBV5-4 and TRBJ2-7, with 7 bases fitting TRBD1. V lost 6 bases, J lost 1 base, and 7 bases stayed unmatched. Germline V CDR1 and CDR2: SGHNT, YYREEE (reference sequence). This CDR3 has 14 residues. Written as DNA, the CDR3 is TGTGCCAGCACACGGGACAGTTCTTCCTACGAGCAGTACTTC. It yields the protein CASTRDSSSYEQYF.

The chain is built from TRBV7-2 and TRBJ1-2; D is perhaps TRBD1 (6 bases). Trimming stripped 4 bases from V and 5 bases from J, with 11 bases between. The CDR3 has 13 residues. From germline, CDR1 is SGHTA and CDR2 FQGNSA. CDR3 DNA sequence: TGTGCCAGCAGCTCACAGGGCCTATATGGCTACACCTTC. Residues: CASSSQGLYGYTF. Combining the CDR3 with reference TRBV7-2 and TRBJ1-2 gives the whole variable domain GAGVSQSPSNKVTEKGKDVELRCDPISGHTALYWYRQSLGQGLEFLIYFQGNSAPDKSGLPSDRFSAERTGGSVSTLTIQRTQQEDSAVYLCASSSQGLYGYTFGSGTRLTVV.

V is TRBV2 and J is TRBJ2-5; TRBD1 aligns across 9 bases. Germline loops: CDR1 SNHLY, CDR2 FYNNEI. The CDR3 spans 14 residues. V shed 7 bases, J shed 4 bases, and the junction held 7 bases outside the gene matches. CDR3 region: CASTTGGLGETQYF. CDR3 nucleotide sequence: TGTGCCAGCACCACAGGGGGCTTGGGAGAGACCCAGTACTTC.

The rearrangement joins TRBV5-3 to TRBJ1-1; D might be TRBD1 (5 bases). TRBV5-3 is given ORF status, its function remaining uncertain. V was shortened by 0 bases and J by 7 bases, with 22 bases between the two germline ends. The CDR3 sequence is 17 residues long. DNA for the CDR3: TGTGCCAGAAGCTTGGATTTTCCGTTGTCAGGGCGCCATGAAGCTTTCTTT. It encodes CARSLDFPLSGRHEAFF.

The chain combines TRBV5-5 with TRBJ1-3, with a tentative D call TRBD1 (5 bases). Trimming left V 0 bases short and J 4 bases short, with 17 bases between. Germline loops: CDR1 SGHKS, CDR2 YYEKEE (reference sequence). The CDR3 extends over 17 amino acids. The CDR3 DNA follows: TGTGCCAGCAGCTTGGTGGGCGCTGGGGGGAGCGGAAACACCATATATTTT. It specifies CASSLVGAGGSGNTIYF.

The chain has TRBV7-3 and TRBJ2-3; TRBD2 might be the D (6 bases). The CDR3 is made up of 14 amino acids. The germline V and J ends were trimmed by 8 bases and 5 bases, with 17 bases remaining between them. CDR1 SGHTA and CDR2 FQGTGA come from the germline V gene. The CDR3 sequence is CASGTAGGGDTQYF. CDR3 in DNA: TGTGCCAGCGGTACAGCCGGGGGTGGAGATACGCAGTATTTT.

The chain employs TRBV6-1 and TRBJ2-5; 8 positions match TRBD1. V shed 2 bases and J 5 bases; nucleotides not matched to a gene: 10. The CDR3 runs 16 residues. CDR1 and CDR2 (germline): MNHNS, SASEGT. CDR3 bases: TGTGCCAGCAGTGAACATCCAGGGGGCGCCGGGGAGACCCAGTACTTC. Translation gives CASSEHPGGAGETQYF.

The chain couples TRBV4-3 to TRBJ2-7; 9 nucleotides agree with TRBD2. In germline, CDR1 is LGHNA, CDR2 YSLEER. This CDR3 region has 15 residues. The V and J ends lost 5 bases and 5 bases, in that order; junction bases with no gene match: 10. The CDR3 sequence is CASSYLAGGVNEQYF. CDR3 in DNA: TGCGCCAGCAGCTACCTTGCGGGGGGGGTAAACGAGCAGTACTTC.

The table lists this clone with a few counts. DNA for the CDR3: TGTGCCAGCAGTTTAGGGAGGGTATTAGGGTTGGAGGGCACTGAAGCTTTCTTT. It is translated as CASSLGRVLGLEGTEAFF. The J gene is TRBJ1-1, the V gene TRBV28, with D uncertain. Germline CDR1 and CDR2: MDHEN and SYDVKM. V gave up 2 bases and J gave up 4 bases, with 23 bases separating them. This CDR3 is 18 amino acids long.